This is a list of T cell receptor beta chains from one sample in a study of blood T cells in healthy people across ages. MiXCR, applied by TCRdb to the 5' RACE reads, yields one record per CDR3 protein. The table shows about 1,800,000 distinct CDR3 sequences, with over 25% occurring only once. The sequenced sample was blood. These receptors were collected from a woman aged 25 to 39 in good health. Each CDR3 is given with its conserved first and last residue. The order of the fields is J gene, V gene, D gene, clone size, CDR3 protein, CDR3 DNA. A D gene is named only where the DNA matches it firmly. A clone size is listed for some rows: how often the clone was seen (once, few, many), or a class if it is expanded.

J: TRBJ1-5; V: TRBV12-3/TRBV12-4; D: -; size: -; CDR3: CASSLGPIGNQPQHF; DNA: TGTGCCAGCAGTTTAGGCCCCATCGGCAATCAGCCCCAGCATTTT
J: TRBJ2-5; V: TRBV5-5; D: -; size: few; CDR3: CASSTRDTSQETQYF; DNA: TGTGCCAGCAGCACGAGGGACACCTCCCAAGAGACCCAGTACTTC
J: TRBJ2-4; V: TRBV29-1; D: TRBD1; size: -; CDR3: CSVAGTGATKNIQYF; DNA: TGCAGCGTAGCCGGGACAGGGGCAACCAAAAACATTCAGTACTTC
J: TRBJ2-5; V: TRBV7-2; D: TRBD2; size: -; CDR3: CVSSDGTIFGEQYF; DNA: TGTGTCAGCAGCGACGGGACTATTTTTGGTGAGCAGTACTTC
J: TRBJ2-1; V: TRBV7-2; D: -; size: many; CDR3: CASSLALRQTNNEQFF; DNA: TGTGCCAGCAGCTTAGCGCTCAGACAGACAAACAATGAGCAGTTCTTC
J: TRBJ1-4; V: TRBV28; D: -; size: -; CDR3: CASSPPTGTLPEKLFF; DNA: TGTGCCAGCAGTCCCCCGACAGGTACCCTCCCAGAAAAACTGTTTTTT
J: TRBJ2-4; V: TRBV12-3/TRBV12-4; D: -; size: few; CDR3: CASSLNGEGGADEQYF; DNA: TGTGCCAGCAGTTTAAACGGGGAGGGGGGTGCCGATGAGCAGTACTTC
J: TRBJ2-1; V: TRBV12-3/TRBV12-4; D: -; size: -; CDR3: CASSLSRGGHNEQFF; DNA: TGTGCCAGCAGTTTGTCCAGGGGAGGCCACAATGAGCAGTTCTTC
J: TRBJ2-1; V: TRBV14; D: TRBD2; size: -; CDR3: CASSQELAGLLSYNEQFF; DNA: TGTGCCAGCAGCCAAGAACTAGCGGGACTTCTCTCCTACAATGAGCAGTTCTTC
J: TRBJ2-3; V: TRBV10-1; D: -; size: -; CDR3: CASSPDRGSTTDTQYF; DNA: TGCGCCAGCAGTCCTGATCGGGGGTCCACCACAGATACGCAGTATTTT
J: TRBJ2-7; V: TRBV6-2/TRBV6-3; D: -; size: many; CDR3: CASSYDGWREQYF; DNA: TGTGCCAGCAGTTACGACGGATGGCGGGAGCAGTACTTC
J: TRBJ2-1; V: TRBV27; D: -; size: many; CDR3: CASSPAYNEQFF; DNA: TGTGCCAGCAGTCCCGCATACAATGAGCAGTTCTTC
J: TRBJ2-1; V: TRBV20-1; D: -; size: -; CDR3: CSAAQGNWIYNEQFF; DNA: TGCAGTGCTGCTCAGGGGAATTGGATCTACAATGAGCAGTTCTTC